The 20 T cell receptor beta chains listed next were all sequenced from one sample in a study of blood T cells in healthy people across ages. The use of a sample-barcoded 5' primer and a J-beta primer mix characterized a second PCR of roughly 6 to 11 cycles. TCRdb ran MiXCR on the 5' RACE reads and lists one entry per CDR3 protein. The sample carries 650,000 to 700,000 distinct CDR3 sequences, more than 45% recorded once. Material: blood. The source is a woman at least 80 years old in good health.

Remarks on this clonotype: One end of the junction is discordant with germline, which a read error may explain. This sequence joins TRBV7-2 and TRBJ1-2, with D tentatively TRBD1 (5 bases). This CDR3 is 14 amino acids long. Germline-derived CDR1 and CDR2 are SGHTA and FQGNSA. The CDR3 loop is CTSSSSTGFYGCTF. The CDR3 coding sequence is TGTACCAGCAGCTCTAGTACAGGCTTCTATGGCTGCACCTTC.

This chain joins TRBV27 and TRBJ2-7; the match to TRBD2 covers 8 bases. CDR3 length: 15 residues. With V trimmed by 2 bases and J by 0 bases, 3 bases remained unmatched. Germline CDR1 reads MNHEY; CDR2 reads SMNVEV (reference sequence). As DNA, the CDR3 is TGTGCCAGCAGTTTAGCGGGGGGACTCTCCTACGAGCAGTACTTC. This gives the protein CASSLAGGLSYEQYF.

This clonotype appeared a few times. The chain has TRBV5-1 and TRBJ2-1; either TRBD1 or TRBD2 may supply D (5 bases each). CDR3 length equals 15 residues. CDR1 SGHRS and CDR2 YFSETQ come from the germline V gene. V lost 2 bases and J 5 bases, leaving 14 bases between the germline ends. The CDR3 spells CASSFRGLVHNEQFF. Here the CDR3 DNA reads TGCGCCAGCAGCTTTCGGGGCCTGGTCCACAATGAGCAGTTCTTC.

This clonotype has at least ten counts. The CDR3 protein is CASSRSGRRTYNEQFF. CDR3 DNA sequence: TGTGCCAGCAGCCGTAGCGGGAGGCGGACCTACAATGAGCAGTTCTTC. The chain carries TRBV7-2 and TRBJ2-1; TRBD2 agrees at 10 bases. V lost 5 bases to trimming and J lost 2 bases; unmatched junction nucleotides: 6. The CDR3 spans 16 residues. Germline V gene sequence: CDR1 SGHTA, CDR2 FQGNSA.

This clonotype was recorded many times. The rearrangement uses TRBV6-5 and TRBJ2-1; 9 bases fit TRBD2. CDR1 and CDR2 from the germline V gene are MNHEY and SVGAGI. V lost 7 bases, J lost 3 bases, and 7 bases stayed unmatched. The CDR3 runs to 15 residues. CDR3 nucleotides: TGTGCCAGCACCCCGGATAGCGGGGGCTACAATGAGCAGTTCTTC. This encodes CASTPDSGGYNEQFF.

This clonotype appeared a few times. V and J are TRBV12-3 or TRBV12-4 and TRBJ2-3; 12 bases are a match to TRBD2. The V gene end was trimmed by 6 bases and the J gene end by 6 bases; junction bases not matched to a gene: 10. This CDR3 is 16 amino acids long. CDR3 residues: CASSPRGTSGSDTQYF. Here the CDR3 DNA reads TGTGCCAGCAGCCCGCGGGGGACTAGCGGGTCCGATACGCAGTATTTT.

This clonotype has a handful of counts. A much larger clone sits a single nucleotide away, making a read error possible. The genes are TRBV9 and TRBJ2-7; either TRBD1 or TRBD2 may fit D (5 bases each). The CDR3 sequence is 15 residues long. V shed 2 bases and J shed 0 bases, with 12 bases lying between them. From germline, CDR1 is SGDLS and CDR2 YYNGEE. CDR3 region: CASSVGAASSYEQYF. The CDR3 DNA sequence: TGTGCCAGCAGCGTCGGGGCAGCCAGCTCCTACGAGCAGTACTTC.

Regarding this clonotype: A much larger clone is a single base away; this may be a read error. The V call is TRBV5-6, the J call TRBJ2-7; 8 bases map to TRBD2. This CDR3 comprises 15 residues. V gave up 3 bases and J gave up 4 bases; unmatched junction bases: 9. Germline-derived CDR1 and CDR2 are SGHDT and YYEEEE. The CDR3 loop is CASSSRSQREYEQYF. The CDR3 DNA reads TGTGCCAGCAGCTCCCGATCCCAGCGGGAGTACGAGCAGTACTTC.

This clonotype was recorded a few times. The chain links TRBV5-1 to TRBJ2-1; weak D call: TRBD2 (5 bases). The end of the DNA fits TRBJ2-7 better, so the J call may be wrong. Germline-derived CDR1 and CDR2 are SGHRS and YFSETQ. This CDR3 has 16 amino acids. The DNA for the CDR3 is TGCGCCAGCAGCTATAGAGCGGAAAGCTCCTACAATGAGCAGTACTTC. Protein: CASSYRAESSYNEQYF.

About this clonotype itself: This may be a read error: a much more frequent sequence differs by one nucleotide. The J gene is TRBJ2-7, the V gene TRBV29-1, with TRBD1 identical over 8 bases. In germline, CDR1 is SQVTM, CDR2 ANQGSEA. The length of the CDR3 is 14 residues. Written as DNA, the CDR3 is TGCAACGCCGTATCCGGGACAGGATTACACGAGCAGTACTTC. Translation: CNAVSGTGLHEQYF.

This clonotype was seen more than once but under ten times. This rearrangement joins TRBV7-2 to TRBJ2-1, with 10 nucleotides matching TRBD2. The CDR3 consists of 18 residues. Per germline, CDR1 SGHTA and CDR2 FQGNSA. The junction had 10 bases not matched to a gene; V was cut back by 4 bases and J by 1 base. The CDR3 DNA sequence: TGTGCCAGCAGCTCCGGGACTAGCGCAAAGGGGTCCTACAATGAGCAGTTCTTC. Its translation: CASSSGTSAKGSYNEQFF.

The gene calls are TRBV5-6 and TRBJ2-5; 9 nucleotides agree with TRBD2. Germline V gene data show CDR1 as SGHDT and CDR2 as YYEEEE. V lost 4 bases to trimming and J lost 11 bases; unmatched junction nucleotides: 12. The CDR3 contains 14 residues. The CDR3 region is CASSMLAGRNEQYF. Written as DNA, the CDR3 is TGTGCCAGCAGCATGCTAGCGGGGAGGAATGAGCAGTACTTC.

This clonotype was detected many times. V is TRBV6-5 and J is TRBJ1-4; TRBD1 might be the D (5 bases). Germline V CDR1 and CDR2: MNHEY, SVGAGI. CDR3 length equals 14 residues. The ends were cut back, 3 bases at V and 6 bases at J, with 11 bases in the middle. The CDR3 sequence is CASSYGRAYEKLFF. The CDR3 bases are TGTGCCAGCAGTTATGGCAGGGCTTATGAAAAACTGTTTTTT.

The sample holds a few counts of this clonotype. The chain has TRBV27 and TRBJ1-4; possible D gene TRBD1, 5 bases. Germline V gene sequence: CDR1 MNHEY, CDR2 SMNVEV (reference sequence). The CDR3 runs to 16 residues. V lost 7 bases and J 1 base, leaving 16 bases between the germline ends. CDR3 loop: CASMIQGFETNEKLFF. The CDR3 DNA follows: TGTGCCAGCATGATCCAGGGATTCGAAACTAATGAAAAACTGTTTTTT.

This sequence joins TRBV24-1 and TRBJ2-5; 9 bases line up with TRBD1. The J call may be wrong; the DNA end is better matched by TRBJ2-7. The V gene's germline CDR1 is KGHDR and CDR2 SFDVKD. The CDR3 has 15 amino acids. CDR3 residues: CATRSGDRGGYEQYF. CDR3 bases: TGTGCCACCAGATCCGGTGACAGGGGGGGATACGAGCAGTACTTC.

The chain carries TRBV28 and TRBJ2-1, with D possibly TRBD2 on 5 matching bases. The V end lost 7 bases, the J end lost 3 bases, and 13 bases lay between the germline ends. Germline CDR1 is MDHEN and CDR2 is SYDVKM. This CDR3 spans 14 amino acids. The CDR3 DNA reads as TGTGCCAGCAAAGAGCGGTGGAGCTACAATGAGCAGTTCTTC. This translates into CASKERWSYNEQFF.

This chain joins TRBV12-3 or TRBV12-4 and TRBJ2-5; TRBD2 agrees at 8 bases. Losses at the gene ends were 7 bases for V and 11 bases for J; bases not matched to a gene: 9. The CDR3 covers 12 residues. The CDR3, as DNA: TGTGCCAGCACCGGGAGGGACAATGAGCAGTACTTC. Its translation is CASTGRDNEQYF.

At least ten counts were recorded for this clonotype. V gene TRBV28 combines with J gene TRBJ2-1; no definite D call. This CDR3 spans 14 amino acids. Trimming left V 6 bases short and J 0 bases short, with 9 bases between. Per germline, CDR1 MDHEN and CDR2 SYDVKM. The chain's CDR3 is CASRSLSSYNEQFF. The CDR3 nucleotides are TGTGCCAGCAGGTCTTTAAGCTCCTACAATGAGCAGTTCTTC.

This clonotype came up many times. The V gene is TRBV4-1, the J gene TRBJ2-5; 7 bases are shared with TRBD2. Germline CDR1 reads MGHRA; CDR2 reads YSYEKL. The junction had 10 bases not matched to a gene; V was cut back by 4 bases and J by 5 bases. This CDR3 has 15 residues. Written as DNA, the CDR3 is TGCGCCAGCAGCCCCGCGGGAGACCCCCGTGAGACCCAGTACTTC. Translating it yields CASSPAGDPRETQYF.

There are many counts of this clonotype. The chain recombines TRBV7-2 with TRBJ2-7; D might be TRBD2 (5 bases). Germline loops: CDR1 SGHTA, CDR2 FQGNSA. V shed 4 bases and J shed 6 bases, with 10 bases lying between them. CDR3 length: 12 amino acids. CDR3 protein: CASSSPGTEQYF. The CDR3 nucleotides read TGTGCCAGCAGCTCTCCGGGAACCGAGCAGTACTTC.